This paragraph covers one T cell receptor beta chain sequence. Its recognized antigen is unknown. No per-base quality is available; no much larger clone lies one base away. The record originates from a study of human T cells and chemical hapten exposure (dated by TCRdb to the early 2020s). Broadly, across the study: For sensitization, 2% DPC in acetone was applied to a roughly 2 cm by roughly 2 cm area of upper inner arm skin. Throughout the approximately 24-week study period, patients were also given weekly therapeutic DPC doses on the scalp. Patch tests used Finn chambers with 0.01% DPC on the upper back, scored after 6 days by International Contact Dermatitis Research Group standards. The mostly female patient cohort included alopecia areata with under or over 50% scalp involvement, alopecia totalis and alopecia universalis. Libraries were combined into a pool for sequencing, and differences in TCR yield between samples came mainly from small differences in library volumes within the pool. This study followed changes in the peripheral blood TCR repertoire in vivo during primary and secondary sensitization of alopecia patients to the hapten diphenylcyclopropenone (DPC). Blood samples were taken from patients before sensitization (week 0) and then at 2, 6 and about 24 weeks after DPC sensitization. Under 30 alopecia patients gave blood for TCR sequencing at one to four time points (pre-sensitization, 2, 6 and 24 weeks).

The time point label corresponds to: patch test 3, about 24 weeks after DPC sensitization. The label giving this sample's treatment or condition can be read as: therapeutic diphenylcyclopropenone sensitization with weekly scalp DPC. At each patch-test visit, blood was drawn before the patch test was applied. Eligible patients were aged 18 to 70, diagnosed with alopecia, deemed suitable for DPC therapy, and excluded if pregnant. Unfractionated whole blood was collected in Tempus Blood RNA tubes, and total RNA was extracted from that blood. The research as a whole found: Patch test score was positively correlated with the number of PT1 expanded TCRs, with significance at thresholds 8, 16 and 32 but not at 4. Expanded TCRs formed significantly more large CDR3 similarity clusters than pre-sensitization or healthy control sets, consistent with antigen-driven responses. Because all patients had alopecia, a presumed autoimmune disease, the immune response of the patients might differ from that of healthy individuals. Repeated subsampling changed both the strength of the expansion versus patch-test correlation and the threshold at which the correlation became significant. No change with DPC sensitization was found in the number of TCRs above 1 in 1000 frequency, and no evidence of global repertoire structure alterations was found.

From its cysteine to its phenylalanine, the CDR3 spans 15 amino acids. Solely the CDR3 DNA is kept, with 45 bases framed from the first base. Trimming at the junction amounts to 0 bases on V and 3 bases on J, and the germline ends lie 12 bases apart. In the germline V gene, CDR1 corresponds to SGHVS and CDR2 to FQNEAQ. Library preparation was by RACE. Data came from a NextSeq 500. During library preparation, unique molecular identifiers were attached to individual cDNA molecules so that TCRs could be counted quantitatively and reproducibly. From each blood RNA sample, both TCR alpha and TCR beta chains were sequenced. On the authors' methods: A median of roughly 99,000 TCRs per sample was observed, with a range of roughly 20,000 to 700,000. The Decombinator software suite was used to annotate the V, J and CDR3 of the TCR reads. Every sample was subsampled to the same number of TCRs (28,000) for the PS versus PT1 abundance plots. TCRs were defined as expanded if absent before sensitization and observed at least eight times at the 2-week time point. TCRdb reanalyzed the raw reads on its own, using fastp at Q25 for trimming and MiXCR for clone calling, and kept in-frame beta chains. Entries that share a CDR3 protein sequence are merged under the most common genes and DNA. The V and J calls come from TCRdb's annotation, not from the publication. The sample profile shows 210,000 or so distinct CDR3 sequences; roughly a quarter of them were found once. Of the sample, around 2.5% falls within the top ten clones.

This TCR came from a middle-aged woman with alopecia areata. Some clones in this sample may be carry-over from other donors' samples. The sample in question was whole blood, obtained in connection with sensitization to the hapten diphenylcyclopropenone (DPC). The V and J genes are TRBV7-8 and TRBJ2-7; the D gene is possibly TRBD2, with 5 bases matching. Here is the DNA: TGTGCCAGCAGCTTAGCGAGAGGGCTTAGCTACGAGCAGTACTTC. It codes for CASSLARGLSYEQYF.